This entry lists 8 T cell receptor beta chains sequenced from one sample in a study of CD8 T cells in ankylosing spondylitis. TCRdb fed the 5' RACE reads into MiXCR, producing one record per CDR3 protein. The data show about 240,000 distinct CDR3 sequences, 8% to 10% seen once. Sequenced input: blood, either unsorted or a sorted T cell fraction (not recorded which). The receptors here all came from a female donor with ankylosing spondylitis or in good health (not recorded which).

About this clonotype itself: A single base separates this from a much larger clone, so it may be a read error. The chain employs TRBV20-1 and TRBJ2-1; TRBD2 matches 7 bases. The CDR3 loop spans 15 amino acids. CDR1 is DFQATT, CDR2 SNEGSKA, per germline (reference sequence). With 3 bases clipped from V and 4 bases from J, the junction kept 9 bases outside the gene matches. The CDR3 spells CSARRPSGLYNEQFF. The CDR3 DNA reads TGCAGTGCTAGGAGGCCTAGCGGCCTATACAATGAGCAGTTCTTC.

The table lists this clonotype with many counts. The CDR3 DNA is TGTGCCAGCAGTTACGGAGGGATCGAGCAGTTCTTC. As protein: CASSYGGIEQFF. This chain uses TRBV6-2 or TRBV6-3 with TRBJ2-1, with D perhaps matching TRBD2 (6 bases). CDR1 is MNHEY and CDR2 is SVGEGT in the germline V gene. The V end lost 2 bases, the J end lost 10 bases, and 9 bases lay between the germline ends. The CDR3 is made up of 12 amino acids.

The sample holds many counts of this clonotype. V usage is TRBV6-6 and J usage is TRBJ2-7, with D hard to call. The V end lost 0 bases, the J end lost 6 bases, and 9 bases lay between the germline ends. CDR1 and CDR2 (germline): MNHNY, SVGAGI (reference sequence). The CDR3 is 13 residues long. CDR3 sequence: CASSYSTVAEQYF. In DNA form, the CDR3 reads TGTGCCAGCAGTTACTCAACAGTGGCCGAGCAGTACTTC.

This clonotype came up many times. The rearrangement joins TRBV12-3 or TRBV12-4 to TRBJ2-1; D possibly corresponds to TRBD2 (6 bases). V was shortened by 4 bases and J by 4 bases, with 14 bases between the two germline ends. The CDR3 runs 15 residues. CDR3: CASSSQGGRYNEQFF. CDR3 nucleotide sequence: TGTGCCAGCAGTTCGCAGGGAGGAAGGTACAATGAGCAGTTCTTC.

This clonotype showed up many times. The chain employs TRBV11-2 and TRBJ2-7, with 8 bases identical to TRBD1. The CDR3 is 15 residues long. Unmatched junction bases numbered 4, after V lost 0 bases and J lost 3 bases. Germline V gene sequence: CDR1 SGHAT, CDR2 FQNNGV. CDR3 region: CASSLESDRGYEQYF. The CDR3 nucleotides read TGTGCCAGCAGCTTAGAGTCCGACAGGGGCTACGAGCAGTACTTC. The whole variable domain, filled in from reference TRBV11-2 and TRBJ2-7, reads EAGVAQSPRYKIIEKRQSVAFWCNPISGHATLYWYQQILGQGPKLLIQFQNNGVVDDSQLPKDRFSAERLKGVDSTLKIQPAKLEDSAVYLCASSLESDRGYEQYFGPGTRLTVT.

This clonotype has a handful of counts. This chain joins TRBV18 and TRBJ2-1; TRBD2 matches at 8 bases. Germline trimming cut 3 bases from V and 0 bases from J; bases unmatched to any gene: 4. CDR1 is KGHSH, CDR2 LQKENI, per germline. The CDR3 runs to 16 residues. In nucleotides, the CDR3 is TGTGCCAGCTCACCTAGGGGGACTAGCTCCTACAATGAGCAGTTCTTC. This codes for CASSPRGTSSYNEQFF. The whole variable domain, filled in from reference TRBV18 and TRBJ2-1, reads NAGVMQNPRHLVRRRGQEARLRCSPMKGHSHVYWYRQLPEEGLKFMVYLQKENIIDESGMPKERFSAEFPKEGPSILRIQQVVRGDSAAYFCASSPRGTSSYNEQFFGPGTRLTVL.

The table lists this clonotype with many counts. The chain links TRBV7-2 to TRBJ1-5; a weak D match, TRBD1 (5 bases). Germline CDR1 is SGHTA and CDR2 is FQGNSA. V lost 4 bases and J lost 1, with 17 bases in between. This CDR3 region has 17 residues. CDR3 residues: CASSSGLRGGSNQPQHF. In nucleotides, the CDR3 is TGTGCCAGCAGCTCGGGGCTCCGGGGCGGAAGCAATCAGCCCCAGCATTTT. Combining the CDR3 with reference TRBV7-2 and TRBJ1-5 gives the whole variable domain GAGVSQSPSNKVTEKGKDVELRCDPISGHTALYWYRQSLGQGLEFLIYFQGNSAPDKSGLPSDRFSAERTGGSVSTLTIQRTQQEDSAVYLCASSSGLRGGSNQPQHFGDGTRLSIL.

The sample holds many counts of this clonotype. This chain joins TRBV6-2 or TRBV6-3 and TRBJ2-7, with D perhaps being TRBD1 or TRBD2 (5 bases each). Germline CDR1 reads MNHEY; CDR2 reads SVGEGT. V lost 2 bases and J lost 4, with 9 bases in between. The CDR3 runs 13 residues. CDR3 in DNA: TGTGCCAGCAGTTACCCGGGACGATACGAGCAGTACTTC. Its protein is CASSYPGRYEQYF.